These T cell receptor beta chains were read from a single sample in a study of blood T cell repertoires in COVID-19. The method was immunoSEQ multiplex PCR; TCRdb's version includes in-frame clones alone and lacks a portion of them. The table has a few hundred thousand clones, around 87% seen once. What was sequenced was PBMCs or T cells enriched from blood (not recorded which). Receptors were obtained from a woman aged 18-35 years with acute COVID-19. Each CDR3 is given with its conserved first and last residue. D genes are given only for firm matches. Where a row states a size, it is once, few, many or the class of an expanded clone; other rows omit it.

j_call clone_size v_call d_call cdr3_nt cdr3_aa
TRBJ1-1 NA TRBV28 NA TGTGCCAGCAGTTACCCCTCTAAGCGGCCCACTGAAGCTTTCTTT CASSYPSKRPTEAFF
TRBJ1-5 NA TRBV28 NA TGTGCCAGCAGCCCAACCCCGCAGGTCCTGTTAGGTCAGCCCCAGCATTTT CASSPTPQVLLGQPQHF
TRBJ1-5 NA TRBV5-6 NA TGTGCCAGCAGCTTTCTAAACTCAAATCAGCCCCAGCATTTT CASSFLNSNQPQHF
TRBJ2-7 NA TRBV9 TRBD1 TGTGCCAGCAGCGGAGAGGGGAGACAGGGTCCCTTCTACGAGCAGTACTTC CASSGEGRQGPFYEQYF
TRBJ2-3 NA TRBV18 NA TGTGCCAGCTCACCACCCCACACAGATACGCAGTATTTT CASSPPHTDTQYF
TRBJ1-1 NA TRBV29-1 NA TGCAGCGTTGAGGAGAGGACTGAAGCTTTCTTT CSVEERTEAFF
TRBJ1-5 few TRBV6-1 NA TGTGCCAGCAGTGAAGGGACAGTTAGCAATCAGCCCCAGCATTTT CASSEGTVSNQPQHF
TRBJ1-1 once TRBV19 TRBD1 TGTGCCAGTAGTACCCGGACAGGGCAAGTATTGAACACTGAAGCTTTCTTT CASSTRTGQVLNTEAFF
TRBJ2-2 NA TRBV10-3 NA TGTGCCATCAGTGACTACGGAGACACCGGGGAGCTGTTTTTT CAISDYGDTGELFF
TRBJ2-4 NA TRBV27 TRBD2 TGTGCCAGCAAAGGTCCTAGCGGGATGGCCAAAAACATTCAGTACTTC CASKGPSGMAKNIQYF
TRBJ1-5 NA TRBV7-6 TRBD1 TGTGCCAGCAGTTACAGCGGGGACAGGGATCCTTATCAGCCCCAGCATTTT CASSYSGDRDPYQPQHF
TRBJ2-2 NA TRBV30 NA TGTGCCTGGAGTGTACTCCCCGGGGAGCTGTTTTTT CAWSVLPGELFF
TRBJ2-3 NA TRBV4-1 NA TGCGCCAGCAGCCAAGAGGCTAGCCCTAGCACAGATACGCAGTATTTT CASSQEASPSTDTQYF
TRBJ1-4 NA TRBV4-2 NA TGTGCCAGCAGCCAAGAGCTTGTCGGAAGGGACACAAATGAAAAACTGTTTTTT CASSQELVGRDTNEKLFF
TRBJ2-7 NA TRBV6-5 NA TGTGCCAGCAGTTACGGCCTAGTTTACGAGCAGTACTTC CASSYGLVYEQYF
TRBJ2-7 NA TRBV27 TRBD2 TGTGCCAGCAGTCCTAGCGGGACCTACGAGCAGTACTTC CASSPSGTYEQYF
TRBJ1-2 NA TRBV3-1/TRBV3-2 TRBD1 TGTGCCAGCAGCCCACGACAGGGTGATGGCTACACCTTC CASSPRQGDGYTF
TRBJ2-1 NA TRBV18 TRBD1 TGTGCCAGCTCACCGCGAGGACAGGGGGCCGGTGAGCAGTTCTTC CASSPRGQGAGEQFF
TRBJ1-1 few TRBV4-1 NA TGCGCCAGCAGCCAACCCGACAAGAACACTGAAGCTTTCTTT CASSQPDKNTEAFF
TRBJ2-7 NA TRBV9 TRBD2 TGTGCCAGCAGCGTAGTACGTCTAGCGGTCTCCTACGAGCAGTACTTC CASSVVRLAVSYEQYF
TRBJ1-5 NA TRBV19 NA TGTGCCAGTAGTATAGGCAGGTATAGCAATCAGCCCCAGCATTTT CASSIGRYSNQPQHF
TRBJ2-1 NA TRBV18 TRBD2 TGTGCCAGCTCACCGCTTAGCGGGAGGGCCACGAACAATGAGCAGTTCTTC CASSPLSGRATNNEQFF
TRBJ2-3 once TRBV5-1 TRBD1 TGCGCCAGCAGCCGAGGACAGGGTACGGATACGCAGTATTTT CASSRGQGTDTQYF
TRBJ2-5 NA TRBV30 NA TGTGCCTGGAGTCCCCTAAGACGGGGACAAGAGACCCAGTACTTC CAWSPLRRGQETQYF
TRBJ1-2 NA TRBV28 NA TGTGCCAGCACGGGACTCTCCTATGGCTACACCTTC CASTGLSYGYTF
TRBJ2-7 once TRBV7-3 TRBD2 TGTGCCAGCAGCTTAGAGGGACTAGGTAGCTACGAGCAGTACTTC CASSLEGLGSYEQYF
TRBJ1-1 once TRBV12-3/TRBV12-4 NA TGTGCCAGCAGGCGTGCTGAAGCTTTCTTT CASRRAEAFF
TRBJ2-7 few TRBV5-1 NA TGCGCCAGCCAAGGGAGTTCCTACGAGCAGTACTTC CASQGSSYEQYF
TRBJ1-5 NA TRBV28 TRBD1 TGTGCCAGCCTATTGGGACAGGGTAATCAGCCCCAGCATTTT CASLLGQGNQPQHF
TRBJ1-4 NA TRBV6-5 TRBD1 TGTGCCAGCAGTTACTCGGGACAGGGCGGCGAAAAACTGTTTTTT CASSYSGQGGEKLFF
TRBJ2-7 NA TRBV4-2 TRBD2 TGTGCCAGCAGCCCGCTTCTAGCGGGAGAACGGGAGCAGTACTTC CASSPLLAGEREQYF
TRBJ2-1 NA TRBV19 NA TGTGCCAGTAGTATAGCAAGATCGGGTGAGAGTGAGCAGTTCTTC CASSIARSGESEQFF
TRBJ1-2 NA TRBV14 NA TGTGCCAGCAGCCAAGGAGCGGTGGATCAGGCCTATGGCTACACCTTC CASSQGAVDQAYGYTF
TRBJ2-7 once TRBV9 TRBD1 TGTGCCAGCAGCGTAGCTACGGGACAGGGTAGGGACGAGCAGTACTTC CASSVATGQGRDEQYF
TRBJ2-1 NA TRBV28 NA TGTGCCAGCAGTCCCCTCCGGGTTAGTAAGGAGCAGTTCTTC CASSPLRVSKEQFF
TRBJ1-1 few TRBV6-5 TRBD1 TGTGCCAGCAGTCCGACAGGGGGGAACACTGAAGCTTTCTTT CASSPTGGNTEAFF
TRBJ2-7 NA TRBV25-1 NA TGTGCCAGCAGTGGAACTATATCCGGGGAGGTCGAGCAGTACTTC CASSGTISGEVEQYF
TRBJ1-4 NA TRBV2 NA TGTGCCAGCCACCTCTCGGGCGGAGGGAATGAAAAACTGTTTTTT CASHLSGGGNEKLFF
TRBJ1-1 NA TRBV6-5 NA TGTGCCAGCAGGGAGACTGAAGCTTTCTTT CASRETEAFF
TRBJ2-3 NA TRBV7-3 NA TGTGCCAGCAGCTTAACTGGGGAGGGCACAGATACGCAGTATTTT CASSLTGEGTDTQYF
TRBJ1-1 NA TRBV7-9 TRBD1 TGTGCCAGCACCCCGACAGGGTCAAGTGAAGCTTTCTTT CASTPTGSSEAFF
TRBJ2-1 NA TRBV7-3 TRBD2 TGTGCCAGCAGCCGTGGACTAGCGGGATACAATGAGCAGTTCTTC CASSRGLAGYNEQFF
TRBJ2-7 once TRBV28 NA TGTGCCAGCATCAAAGGGGCAGACAGGCGGTTCGAGCAGTACTTC CASIKGADRRFEQYF
TRBJ2-5 NA TRBV28 NA TGTGCCAGCAGTTCGGGCCGGGGAGAGACCCAGTACTTC CASSSGRGETQYF
TRBJ1-1 NA TRBV7-3 TRBD1 TGTGCCAGCAGCTTAAACAGGGGAAGCACTGAAGCTTTCTTT CASSLNRGSTEAFF
TRBJ2-1 NA TRBV3-1/TRBV3-2 NA TGTGCCAGCAGCCGACGGGTAAACTACAATGAGCAGTTCTTC CASSRRVNYNEQFF